This is a list of T cell receptor beta chains from one sample in a study of blood T cell repertoires in COVID-19. Assay: immunoSEQ multiplex PCR; the TCRdb copy retains only in-frame clones and omits some. The repertoire has under 300,000 clones, approximately 80% of them found once; the top ten carry approximately 9.6%. What was sequenced was peripheral blood. The receptors were sampled from a woman older than 75 with acute or convalescent COVID-19. Each CDR3 is given with its conserved first and last residue. The D gene is left open where the match is weak. Some rows mark clone size as missing; the rest say once, few, many or name a class of expanded clone.

D	size	V	J	CDR3	DNA
.	.	TRBV14	TRBJ2-3	CASSHKLRAGGDTQYF	TGTGCCAGCAGCCACAAACTCCGGGCCGGGGGAGATACGCAGTATTTT
.	.	TRBV5-1	TRBJ2-1	CASSLGGLREQFF	TGCGCCAGCAGCTTGGGTGGGCTACGGGAGCAGTTCTTC
TRBD1	once	TRBV5-1	TRBJ1-4	CASSLGTGVRPEKLFF	TGCGCCAGCAGCTTGGGGACAGGGGTGCGCCCTGAAAAACTGTTTTTT
.	.	TRBV30	TRBJ1-1	CAWRDRPNTEAFF	TGTGCCTGGAGGGACAGACCGAACACTGAAGCTTTCTTT
.	once	TRBV7-5	TRBJ2-3	CARSLRASGSTDTQYF	TGTGCCAGAAGCTTAAGGGCTAGCGGGAGCACAGATACGCAGTATTTT
.	.	TRBV12-3/TRBV12-4	TRBJ1-5	CASSLQGGQPQHF	TGTGCCAGCAGTTTACAGGGTGGGCAGCCCCAGCATTTT
.	.	TRBV4-1	TRBJ1-2	CASSQEGVPNYGYTF	TGCGCCAGCAGCCAAGAAGGGGTCCCTAACTATGGCTACACCTTC
.	.	TRBV5-1	TRBJ1-6	CASSLEPGSASPLHF	TGCGCCAGCAGCTTGGAACCAGGTAGCGCTTCACCCCTCCACTTT
.	.	TRBV7-6	TRBJ2-7	CASSPITPGSGEQYF	TGTGCCAGCAGCCCGATTACCCCGGGCAGCGGGGAGCAGTACTTC
TRBD1	once	TRBV19	TRBJ1-2	CASSTSHRGNYGYTF	TGTGCCAGTAGTACAAGCCACAGGGGCAACTATGGCTACACCTTC
.	.	TRBV6-5	TRBJ1-3	CASGAGHTGNTIYF	TGTGCCAGCGGGGCAGGGCATACAGGAAACACCATATATTTT
.	.	TRBV11-1	TRBJ2-7	CASSLGQTYEQYF	TGTGCCAGCAGCTTAGGGCAGACCTACGAGCAGTACTTC
.	.	TRBV30	TRBJ1-5	CAWSVRPFGGVDQPQHF	TGTGCCTGGAGTGTACGGCCCTTCGGGGGGGTGGATCAGCCCCAGCATTTT
TRBD1	.	TRBV4-1	TRBJ1-5	CASSQGPGGASNQPQHF	TGCGCCAGCAGCCAAGGGCCAGGGGGCGCGAGCAATCAGCCCCAGCATTTT
.	.	TRBV5-6	TRBJ2-2	CASSLGGQWSTGELFF	TGTGCCAGCAGCTTGGGCGGACAGTGGAGCACCGGGGAGCTGTTTTTT
TRBD2	.	TRBV18	TRBJ2-5	CASSQVPSGGETQYF	TGTGCCAGCTCACAGGTTCCTAGCGGGGGTGAGACCCAGTACTTC
TRBD1	.	TRBV11-3	TRBJ1-5	CASKGLGRGQGYGSNQPQHF	TGTGCCAGCAAAGGCTTAGGTCGGGGACAGGGATATGGAAGCAATCAGCCCCAGCATTTT
.	.	TRBV3-1/TRBV3-2	TRBJ1-2	CASSQVGGAASGYTF	TGTGCCAGCAGCCAAGTCGGGGGAGCCGCGTCTGGCTACACCTTC